The 29 T cell receptor beta chains below come from one sample, sequenced in a study of Ad26.COV2.S vaccination and SARS-CoV-2 variants. Noted treatment: around 19 received Ad26.COV2.S at low or high dose, single or two shots; a few received placebo; per-sample allocation not given. At day 63 after the first vaccine or placebo injection, samples were drawn. Libraries were prepared by immunoSEQ multiplex PCR; TCRdb keeps only in-frame clonotypes and omits some of them. Among a few hundred thousand clones listed, 92% were seen once. The starting material was peripheral blood, obtained in a trial of Ad26.COV2.S vaccine versus placebo. These receptors originate from a person between 18 and 65 years old who received the Ad26.COV2.S COVID-19 vaccine or a placebo.

The chain is built from TRBV7-3 and TRBJ2-3; 15 bases agree with TRBD2. Looked up from germline, CDR1 is SGHTA and CDR2 is FQGTGA. J was trimmed by 3 bases and V by 1 base; bases with no gene match: 20. The CDR3 extends over 23 amino acids. The CDR3 DNA sequence: TGTGCCAGCAGCTTAATCAGGGTAACACGGCCGGGACTAGCGGGGGGTAGGACAGATACGCAGTATTTT. As protein: CASSLIRVTRPGLAGGRTDTQYF.

The chain is built from TRBV11-2 and TRBJ2-7, with D possibly being TRBD2 (6 bases). The CDR3 totals 16 residues. Trimming took 5 bases from V and 0 from J, leaving 17 bases between them. Germline CDR1 SGHAT, CDR2 FQNNGV. Here the CDR3 DNA reads TGTGCCAGCAGCCAAAGGGGACTGAAAAGCTCCTACGAGCAGTACTTC. It yields the protein CASSQRGLKSSYEQYF.

The genes are TRBV5-1 and TRBJ1-2, with D tentatively TRBD1 (5 bases). This CDR3 is built from 14 residues. Per the germline V gene, CDR1 is SGHRS and CDR2 is YFSETQ. V gave up 0 bases and J gave up 5 bases, with 11 bases separating them. The CDR3 reads CASSLAGTSYGYTF. As DNA, the CDR3 is TGCGCCAGCAGCTTGGCAGGGACCTCATATGGCTACACCTTC.

The chain carries TRBV29-1 and TRBJ1-1, with no clear D. V lost 3 bases and J lost 0, with 8 bases in between. CDR1 and CDR2 (germline): SQVTM, ANQGSEA. The CDR3 runs to 13 residues. In DNA form, the CDR3 reads TGCAGCGTTGAGGACGGCCTGAACACTGAAGCTTTCTTT. This codes for CSVEDGLNTEAFF.

The chain uses TRBV13 and TRBJ2-4; a possible D gene is TRBD2 (6 bases). This CDR3 has 16 residues. Between the trimmed V and J ends, which lost 2 bases and 0 bases, there was a span of 11 bases. From germline, CDR1 is PRHDT and CDR2 FYEKMQ (reference sequence). DNA for the CDR3: TGTGCCAGCAGCTTATACGGGGGAGTAGCCAAAAACATTCAGTACTTC. It specifies CASSLYGGVAKNIQYF.

The chain uses TRBV11-2 and TRBJ2-1, with D perhaps assigned TRBD1 or TRBD2 (7 bases each). CDR3 length: 14 amino acids. Looked up from germline, CDR1 is SGHAT and CDR2 is FQNNGV. V was cut by 5 bases and J by 8 bases, with 16 bases left in between. CDR3 DNA: TGTGCCAGCAGCAGGCCCCAGGGGGGGCATGAGCAGTTCTTC. Protein product: CASSRPQGGHEQFF.

The CDR3 region has the DNA TGTGCAAGTCGCTTAGCTGGGGACAGCCGCAGCGATGGCTACACCTTC. It specifies CASRLAGDSRSDGYTF. The V and J genes are TRBV12-2 and TRBJ1-2; the table's D call TRBD1 went unverified against the DNA. TRBV12-2 is given as a pseudogene. This CDR3 contains 16 residues.

The rearrangement uses TRBV27 and TRBJ2-1; 10 positions match TRBD2. Trimming took 7 bases from V and 3 from J; bases not matched to a gene: 3. The length of the CDR3 is 14 residues. Germline V gives CDR1 MNHEY, CDR2 SMNVEV (reference sequence). CDR3 region: CASTLAGDYNEQFF. In DNA form, the CDR3 reads TGTGCCAGCACTCTAGCGGGAGACTACAATGAGCAGTTCTTC.

The chain has TRBV5-1 and TRBJ2-5; TRBD2 agrees at 11 bases. CDR1 SGHRS and CDR2 YFSETQ come from the germline V gene. V trimming: 0 bases; J trimming: 6 bases; junction bases outside the gene matches: 4. The CDR3 runs 15 residues. The CDR3 DNA reads as TGCGCCAGCAGCTTGGGGCTAGCGGGGGGAAAGACCCAGTACTTC. It encodes CASSLGLAGGKTQYF.

This clone occurred once. The rearrangement links TRBV5-1 to TRBJ2-1; tentatively, D is TRBD1 (5 bases). This CDR3 region has 14 residues. Between the trimmed V and J ends, which lost 1 base and 8 bases, there was a span of 13 bases. Germline V lookup: CDR1 SGHRS, CDR2 YFSETQ. The CDR3, as DNA: TGCGCCAGCAGCTTGCTTGGGCAAGGGGATGAGCAGTTCTTC. Amino acids: CASSLLGQGDEQFF.

The V call is TRBV28, the J call TRBJ1-6; no firm D call. V shed 8 bases and J shed 6 bases, with 11 bases lying between them. The CDR3 totals 13 residues. The germline gives CDR1 MDHEN, CDR2 SYDVKM. CDR3 residues: CASAIRGNSPLHF. The CDR3 DNA reads TGTGCCAGCGCGATTCGTGGTAATTCACCCCTCCACTTT.

This chain links TRBV7-2 with TRBJ2-7, with TRBD2 matching 11 bases. This CDR3 comprises 15 residues. Germline CDR1 and CDR2: SGHTA and FQGNSA. Losses at the gene ends were 2 bases for V and 4 bases for J; bases not matched to a gene: 4. DNA of the CDR3: TGTGCCAGCAGCTTAATTAGCGGGGGGGAGTACGAGCAGTACTTC. This sequence encodes CASSLISGGEYEQYF.

The chain recombines TRBV5-8 with TRBJ2-1; D unresolved. The germline V gene encodes CDR1 SGHTS and CDR2 YDEGEE. The CDR3 is 15 amino acids. V gave up 2 bases and J gave up 4 bases, with 13 bases separating them. Here the CDR3 reads CASSFVVLAYNEQFF. In DNA form, the CDR3 reads TGTGCCAGCAGCTTCGTGGTCTTGGCTTACAATGAGCAGTTCTTC.

This rearrangement joins TRBV28 to TRBJ1-1, with 8 bases that match TRBD1. This CDR3 is 14 amino acids long. The germline CDR1 and CDR2 sequences are MDHEN and SYDVKM. J was trimmed by 4 bases and V by 4 bases; bases with no gene match: 5. CDR3 DNA: TGTGCCAGCAGTTACGACAGGGGTGTCACTGAAGCTTTCTTT. The encoded protein is CASSYDRGVTEAFF.

The V and J genes are TRBV7-2 and TRBJ2-5, with D possibly called TRBD1 or TRBD2 (5 bases each). Germline assignment: CDR1 SGHTA and CDR2 FQGNSA. Trimming stripped 6 bases from V and 4 bases from J, with 18 bases between. CDR3 length: 15 residues. The CDR3 reads CASRYGTNWGETQYF. The CDR3 DNA follows: TGTGCCAGCAGGTACGGGACCAACTGGGGAGAGACCCAGTACTTC.

This chain uses TRBV5-1 with TRBJ1-2; TRBD1 is a possible D gene (6 bases). V lost 4 bases to trimming and J lost 6 bases, with 16 bases between them. The CDR3 consists of 14 residues. Germline lookup yields CDR1 SGHRS and CDR2 YFSETQ. The CDR3 bases are TGCGCCAGCAGCCTAGAGGACAGCCGAGATGGCTACACCTTC. Translating it yields CASSLEDSRDGYTF.

In this sample, this clone turned up once. V gene TRBV30 combines with J gene TRBJ1-1; D remains ambiguous. The CDR3 has 13 residues. Germline CDR1 GTSNPN, CDR2 SVGIG (reference sequence). Deletions cut 3 bases from V and 4 bases from J, with 12 bases between. The CDR3 loop is CAWRLSLGTEAFF. In DNA form, the CDR3 reads TGTGCCTGGAGGCTCAGCCTAGGCACTGAAGCTTTCTTT.

The genes are TRBV15 and TRBJ2-2, with D uncertain. Germline V CDR1 and CDR2: LNHNV, YYDKDF (reference sequence). The CDR3 runs 21 residues. The ends were cut back, 1 base at V and 1 base at J, with 25 bases in the middle. The CDR3 nucleotides read TGTGCCACCAGCAGAGTGGGCATCTTGGAGCACGAAAATAGGAACACCGGGGAGCTGTTTTTT. Its translation: CATSRVGILEHENRNTGELFF.

In DNA form, the CDR3 reads TGTGCCAGCAGTGAAGAGCAGTACAATGAGCAGTTCTTC. Its protein product is CASSEEQYNEQFF. The chain employs TRBV2 and TRBJ2-1; D is undetermined. Germline V gene data show CDR1 as SNHLY and CDR2 as FYNNEI. Trimming stripped 1 base from V and 4 bases from J, with 5 bases between. The CDR3 is 13 residues long.

The gene calls are TRBV27 and TRBJ1-5; weak D call: TRBD1 (6 bases). V was cut by 3 bases and J by 2 bases, with 8 bases left in between. The germline gives CDR1 MNHEY, CDR2 SMNVEV (reference sequence). The CDR3 spans 14 residues. The CDR3 spells CASSFGQRNQPQHF. The DNA of the CDR3 is TGTGCCAGCAGTTTTGGACAGCGCAATCAGCCCCAGCATTTT.

This chain connects TRBV6-5 to TRBJ2-1, with D uncertain. Germline V gene data show CDR1 as MNHEY and CDR2 as SVGAGI. The V and J ends lost 5 bases and 5 bases respectively, with 4 bases between them. The CDR3 runs to 11 residues. Written as DNA, the CDR3 is TGTGCCAGCAGTCTTAACAATGAGCAGTTCTTC. Its protein product is CASSLNNEQFF.

J is TRBJ2-5 and V is TRBV14; a weak D match, TRBD1 (6 bases). V was cut by 1 base and J by 4 bases, with 19 bases left in between. Germline CDR1 SGHDN, CDR2 FVKESK. CDR3 length equals 17 residues. DNA for the CDR3: TGTGCCAGCAGCCAAGGCAGGGGACAATCCCTCATAGAGACCCAGTACTTC. It translates to CASSQGRGQSLIETQYF.

The chain uses TRBV7-2 and TRBJ2-1, with 9 bases fitting TRBD1. CDR3 length: 17 amino acids. Germline CDR1 is SGHTA and CDR2 is FQGNSA. V was clipped by 6 bases and J by 2 bases; unmatched bases: 11. The CDR3 sequence is CASRSPPGTGPYNEQFF. The CDR3 coding sequence is TGTGCCAGCAGGTCGCCACCCGGGACAGGGCCCTACAATGAGCAGTTCTTC.

V gene TRBV9 combines with J gene TRBJ2-1; TRBD2 might be the D (7 bases). The germline CDR1 and CDR2 sequences are SGDLS and YYNGEE. This CDR3 is built from 16 residues. V lost 0 bases and J 4 bases, leaving 14 bases between the germline ends. In DNA form, the CDR3 reads TGTGCCAGCAGCGTAGCTTTAAGGGGGGGATACAATGAGCAGTTCTTC. It encodes CASSVALRGGYNEQFF. The full variable domain, its missing parts supplied by reference TRBV9 and TRBJ2-1, is DSGVTQTPKHLITATGQRVTLRCSPRSGDLSVYWYQQSLDQGLQFLIQYYNGEERAKGNILERFSAQQFPDLHSELNLSSLELGDSALYFCASSVALRGGYNEQFFGPGTRLTVL.

CDR3 in amino acids: CSVGGAYEQYF. The CDR3 DNA follows: TGCAGCGTCGGGGGGGCCTACGAGCAGTACTTC. The chain has TRBV29-1 and TRBJ2-7, with 8 bases fitting TRBD2. The CDR3 contains 11 residues. V gave up 6 bases and J gave up 2 bases; unmatched junction bases: 0. The germline V gene encodes CDR1 SQVTM and CDR2 ANQGSEA.

The chain couples TRBV6-2 or TRBV6-3 to TRBJ2-1; 9 bases match TRBD2. This CDR3 has 16 residues. The V gene's germline CDR1 is MNHEY and CDR2 SVGEGT. With 0 bases clipped from V and 7 bases from J, the junction kept 7 bases outside the gene matches. The CDR3 region has the DNA TGTGCCAGCAGTTACTCGAGCGCGGGGGGGCAGAATGAGCAGTTCTTC. Translated: CASSYSSAGGQNEQFF.

The rearrangement joins TRBV19 to TRBJ1-2, with D unclear. Germline V CDR1 and CDR2: LNHDA, SQIVND (reference sequence). V lost 5 bases to trimming and J lost 8 bases, with 12 bases between them. This CDR3 region has 12 residues. In DNA form, the CDR3 reads TGTGCCAGTAGTTACGGCCAGGAGGGCTACACCTTC. This sequence encodes CASSYGQEGYTF.

The chain employs TRBV1 and TRBJ1-2. TRBV1 is a pseudogene. The CDR3 is 19 amino acids. The CDR3 DNA follows: TGCACCAGCAGCCCCACCCCCCGGGACGGTAACGTAGCTAACTATGGCTACACCTTC. Amino acids: CTSSPTPRDGNVANYGYTF.

The rearrangement joins TRBV11-2 to TRBJ1-2; TRBD1 agrees at 7 bases. The J segment lost 4 bases and the V segment lost 6 bases, leaving 11 bases of the junction unmatched. From germline, CDR1 is SGHAT and CDR2 FQNNGV. The CDR3 sequence is 15 residues long. CDR3 in DNA: TGTGCCAGCAGTCCCACTGACCGGGACAGCTATGGCTACACCTTC. As protein: CASSPTDRDSYGYTF.